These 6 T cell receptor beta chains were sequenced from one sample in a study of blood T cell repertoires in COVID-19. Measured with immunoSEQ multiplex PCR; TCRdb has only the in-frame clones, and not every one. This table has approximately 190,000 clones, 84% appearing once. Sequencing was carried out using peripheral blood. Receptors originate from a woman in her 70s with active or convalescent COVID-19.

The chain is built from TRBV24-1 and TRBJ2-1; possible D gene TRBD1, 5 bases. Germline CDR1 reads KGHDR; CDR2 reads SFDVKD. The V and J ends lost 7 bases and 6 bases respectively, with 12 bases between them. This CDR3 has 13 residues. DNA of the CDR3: TGTGCCACCAGGGGCAGGGTGGGCAATGAGCAGTTCTTC. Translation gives CATRGRVGNEQFF.

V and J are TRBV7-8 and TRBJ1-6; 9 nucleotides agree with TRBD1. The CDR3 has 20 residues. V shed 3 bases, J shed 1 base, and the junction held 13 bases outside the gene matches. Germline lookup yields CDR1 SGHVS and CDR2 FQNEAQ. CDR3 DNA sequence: TGTGCCAGCAGCTTCCGTGGGGGACAGGGACCTTCTTCCTATAATTCACCCCTCCACTTT. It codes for CASSFRGGQGPSSYNSPLHF.

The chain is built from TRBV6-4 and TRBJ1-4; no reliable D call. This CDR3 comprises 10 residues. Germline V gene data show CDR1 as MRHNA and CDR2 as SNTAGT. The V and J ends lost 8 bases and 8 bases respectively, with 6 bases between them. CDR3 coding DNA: TGTGCCAGCGCCGGGGAAAAACTGTTTTTT. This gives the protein CASAGEKLFF.

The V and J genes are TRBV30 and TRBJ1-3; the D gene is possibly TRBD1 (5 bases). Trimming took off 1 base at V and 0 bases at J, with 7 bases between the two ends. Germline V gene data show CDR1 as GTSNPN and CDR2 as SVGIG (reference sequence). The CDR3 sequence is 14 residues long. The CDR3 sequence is CAWSEGASGNTIYF. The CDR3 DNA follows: TGTGCCTGGAGTGAAGGGGCCTCTGGAAACACCATATATTTT.

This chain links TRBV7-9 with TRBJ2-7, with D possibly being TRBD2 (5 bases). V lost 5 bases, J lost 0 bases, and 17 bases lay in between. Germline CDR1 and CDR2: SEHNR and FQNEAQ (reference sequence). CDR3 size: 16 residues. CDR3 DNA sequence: TGTGCCAGCAGCCCATACGAGGTACGGGGCTCCTACGAGCAGTACTTC. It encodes CASSPYEVRGSYEQYF.

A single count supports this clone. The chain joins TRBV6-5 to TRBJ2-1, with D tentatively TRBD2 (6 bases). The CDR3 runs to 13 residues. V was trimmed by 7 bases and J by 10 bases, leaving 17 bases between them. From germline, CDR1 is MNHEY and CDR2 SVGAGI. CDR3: CASMRASVSEQFF. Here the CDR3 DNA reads TGTGCCAGCATGAGGGCTAGCGTATCGGAGCAGTTCTTC.